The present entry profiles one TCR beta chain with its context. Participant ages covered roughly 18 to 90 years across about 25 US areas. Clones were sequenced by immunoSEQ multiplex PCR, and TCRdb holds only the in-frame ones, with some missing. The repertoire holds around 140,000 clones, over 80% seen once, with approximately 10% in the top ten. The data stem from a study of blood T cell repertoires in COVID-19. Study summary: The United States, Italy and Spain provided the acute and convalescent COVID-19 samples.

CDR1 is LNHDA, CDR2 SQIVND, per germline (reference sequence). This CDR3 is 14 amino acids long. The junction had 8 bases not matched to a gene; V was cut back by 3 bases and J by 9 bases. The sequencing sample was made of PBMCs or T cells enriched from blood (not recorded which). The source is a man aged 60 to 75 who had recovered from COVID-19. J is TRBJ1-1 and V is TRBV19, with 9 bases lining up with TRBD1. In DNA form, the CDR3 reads TGTGCCAGTAGTATCGGGGGACAGGGCTCCCAAGCTTTCTTT. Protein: CASSIGGQGSQAFF.